These 31 T cell receptor beta chains originate from one sample sequenced in a study of blood T cells in healthy people across ages. The authors ran a second PCR of roughly 6 to 12 cycles using a sample-barcoded 5' primer and a J-beta primer mix. A single record per CDR3 protein comes from TCRdb applying MiXCR to the 5' RACE reads. The repertoire holds 1.5 million to 2 million distinct CDR3 sequences, under 30% seen once, with approximately 7.7% in the top ten. Material for sequencing was blood. These receptor sequences come from a woman aged 30 to 39 in good health.

The genes are TRBV11-3 and TRBJ2-1; 10 bases fit TRBD2. V dropped 3 bases and J dropped 8; count of bases not matched to a gene: 10. This CDR3 contains 16 residues. Germline CDR1 SGHNT, CDR2 YENEEA. The CDR3 DNA reads as TGTGCCAGCAGCTTTGGGCAGCTAGCGGGAGCGGATGAGCAGTTCTTC. Translated, it gives CASSFGQLAGADEQFF.

This clonotype was seen ten or more times. This chain uses TRBV20-1 with TRBJ2-1; no definite D call. The germline CDR1 and CDR2 sequences are DFQATT and SNEGSKA (reference sequence). V lost 4 bases to trimming and J lost 7 bases, with 14 bases between them. This CDR3 comprises 13 residues. CDR3 in amino acids: CSATLRLGNEQFF. As DNA, the CDR3 is TGCAGTGCTACCCTAAGATTGGGGAATGAGCAGTTCTTC.

On this clonotype itself: Just one base apart from a much larger clone, this may be a read error. The genes are TRBV5-1 and TRBJ2-7, with 7 bases that match TRBD1. The CDR3 is 17 amino acids. V shed 0 bases and J 3 bases; nucleotides not matched to a gene: 12. The V gene's germline CDR1 is SGHRS and CDR2 YFSETQ. CDR3 protein: CASSLEEATGWCYEQYF. CDR3 DNA: TGCGCCAGCAGCTTGGAAGAGGCGACAGGGTGGTGCTACGAGCAGTACTTC.

This clonotype is a singleton in its sample. This chain uses TRBV5-1 with TRBJ2-2, with TRBD2 matching over 11 bases. The CDR3 covers 18 residues. The ends lost 2 bases at V and 2 bases at J; junction bases unmatched: 8. The germline CDR1 and CDR2 sequences are SGHRS and YFSETQ. Here the CDR3 reads CASSLRPTSGGNTGELFF. CDR3 nucleotides: TGCGCCAGCAGCTTACGACCCACTAGCGGGGGAAACACCGGGGAGCTGTTTTTT.

As for this clonotype: At one end, the junction sequence differs from germline, possibly due to a read error. The chain is built from TRBV5-1 and TRBJ1-1, with D possibly TRBD1 on 5 matching bases. This CDR3 contains 14 residues. CDR1 SGHRS and CDR2 YFSETQ come from the germline V gene. CDR3 DNA: TGCGTCAGCAGCTTGGCGGGGCGAAGCACTGAAGCTTTCTTT. It codes for CVSSLAGRSTEAFF.

The rearrangement links TRBV7-2 to TRBJ2-7, with a possible D match to TRBD2 (6 bases). The CDR3 is 14 amino acids. V dropped 4 bases and J dropped 6 bases, with 16 bases sitting between them. CDR1 is SGHTA, CDR2 FQGNSA, per germline. This CDR3 is CASSSLARVGEQYF. CDR3 in DNA: TGTGCCAGCAGCTCTCTAGCGAGAGTGGGCGAGCAGTACTTC.

This clonotype was recorded at least ten times. This chain connects TRBV6-5 to TRBJ2-6, with 7 bases fitting TRBD1. This CDR3 has 15 amino acids. V was pared by 7 bases and J by 2 bases, with 5 bases of the junction left unmatched. Germline V gene sequence: CDR1 MNHEY, CDR2 SVGAGI. CDR3 DNA sequence: TGTGCCAGCACGGGACAGTTGGCTGGGGCCAACGTCCTGACTTTC. It specifies CASTGQLAGANVLTF.

The chain joins TRBV15 to TRBJ1-1; TRBD1 matches at 7 bases. V trimming: 3 bases; J trimming: 4 bases; junction bases outside the gene matches: 8. The CDR3 has 15 residues. Germline values: CDR1 LNHNV, CDR2 YYDKDF (reference sequence). CDR3 DNA: TGTGCCACCAGCAGCGTGACAGGGCTCGGCACTGAAGCTTTCTTT. It codes for CATSSVTGLGTEAFF.

This clonotype was found once. One junction end does not reproduce the germline sequence, and a read error may be involved. V gene TRBV20-1 combines with J gene TRBJ2-2; perhaps TRBD2 as D (5 bases). The V gene's germline CDR1 is DFQATT and CDR2 SNEGSKA (reference sequence). The CDR3 has 14 amino acids. The CDR3 loop reads CSARDRVNTGELLF. CDR3 DNA: TGCAGTGCTAGAGATCGAGTAAACACCGGGGAGCTGTTGTTT.

This clonotype was seen a few times. The chain has TRBV3-1 and TRBJ2-1; perhaps TRBD2 as D (6 bases). This CDR3 has 15 amino acids. The germline CDR1 and CDR2 sequences are LGHDT and YNNKEL (reference sequence). Trimming removed 4 bases at V and 4 bases at J, with 14 bases between. The DNA for the CDR3 is TGTGCCAGCAGCCCCCGGGGGAATTGGTACAATGAGCAGTTCTTC. The encoded protein is CASSPRGNWYNEQFF.

Ten or more counts support this clonotype. V gene TRBV5-5 combines with J gene TRBJ1-2; D is possibly TRBD1 (6 bases). Germline CDR1 reads SGHKS; CDR2 reads YYEKEE (reference sequence). CDR3 length: 15 residues. The V end lost 3 bases, the J end lost 8 bases, and 20 bases lay between the germline ends. Here the CDR3 reads CASSSLLTGRDGYTF. The CDR3, as DNA: TGTGCCAGCAGCTCTCTTCTGACAGGCCGGGACGGCTACACCTTC.

Regarding this clonotype: One junction end does not reproduce the germline sequence, and a read error may be involved. V and J are TRBV6-1 and TRBJ1-2; D is unclear. The CDR3 covers 14 residues. The V gene's germline CDR1 is MNHNS and CDR2 SASEGT. The CDR3 bases are TGTGCCAGCGAACCGGGAGACTCCCCATATGGCTACATCTTC. This translates into CASEPGDSPYGYIF.

A few counts support this clonotype. The rearrangement uses TRBV5-4 and TRBJ2-3; TRBD1 is a possible D gene (5 bases). The CDR3 runs 17 residues. V lost 0 bases, J lost 3 bases, and 17 bases lay in between. Germline CDR1 is SGHNT and CDR2 is YYREEE (reference sequence). CDR3 DNA: TGTGCCAGCAGCTTGGGGTTAGCAGCTAGGGGTACAGATACGCAGTATTTT. It codes for CASSLGLAARGTDTQYF. The entire variable domain, with the rest obtained from reference TRBV5-4 and TRBJ2-3, is as follows: ETGVTQSPTHLIKTRGQQVTLRCSSQSGHNTVSWYQQALGQGPQFIFQYYREEENGRGNFPPRFSGLQFPNYSSELNVNALELDDSALYLCASSLGLAARGTDTQYFGPGTRLTVL.

This clonotype turned up a few times. This chain joins TRBV10-2 and TRBJ2-5, with a tentative D call TRBD2 (5 bases). V was trimmed by 2 bases and J by 6 bases, leaving 7 bases between them. CDR1 and CDR2 from the germline V gene are WSHSY and SAAADI. The CDR3 runs 12 residues. The CDR3 region has the DNA TGCGCCAGCAGTGAGCGGGGAAAGACCCAGTACTTC. Translating gives CASSERGKTQYF.

Details on this clonotype: This may stem from a read error, because a much larger clone lies one nucleotide away. This chain joins TRBV7-9 and TRBJ1-5; D not certain. In germline, CDR1 is SEHNR, CDR2 FQNEAQ (reference sequence). This CDR3 has 12 residues. The CDR3 protein is CACSFSSQPQHF. The CDR3 DNA follows: TGTGCCTGCAGCTTTTCGAGTCAGCCCCAGCATTTT.

V gene TRBV28 combines with J gene TRBJ1-5; 8 bases are a match to TRBD1. V lost 5 bases to trimming and J lost 10 bases; unmatched junction nucleotides: 10. The CDR3 is 14 residues long. Germline V gives CDR1 MDHEN, CDR2 SYDVKM. The CDR3 region has the DNA TGTGCCAGCAGTCCTCGACAGGGGACAGGTCCCCAGCATTTT. Amino acid sequence: CASSPRQGTGPQHF.

This clonotype showed up just a few times. This chain uses TRBV2 with TRBJ2-2; the match to TRBD2 covers 7 bases. CDR3 length: 15 residues. CDR1 and CDR2 from the germline V gene are SNHLY and FYNNEI. V lost 10 bases, J lost 1 base, and 9 bases stayed unmatched. CDR3 in amino acids: CATQMTSRNTGELFF. For the CDR3, the DNA is TGTGCCACGCAGATGACTAGCAGGAACACCGGGGAGCTGTTTTTT. Supplemented by reference TRBV2 and TRBJ2-2, the full variable domain reads EPEVTQTPSHQVTQMGQEVILRCVPISNHLYFYWYRQILGQKVEFLVSFYNNEISEKSEIFDDQFSVERPDGSNFTLKIRSTKLEDSAMYFCATQMTSRNTGELFFGEGSRLTVL.

This clonotype was counted a few times. The chain combines TRBV20-1 with TRBJ2-1; no clear D. Germline-derived CDR1 and CDR2 are DFQATT and SNEGSKA (reference sequence). V was shortened by 2 bases and J by 9 bases, with 8 bases between the two germline ends. CDR3 length: 11 residues. The chain's CDR3 is CSARRSSEQFF. The CDR3 DNA sequence: TGCAGTGCTAGAAGGTCGAGTGAGCAGTTCTTC.

This clonotype was recorded at least ten times. This sequence joins TRBV29-1 and TRBJ1-1; 7 bases are a match to TRBD1. This CDR3 is 13 amino acids long. The V gene's germline CDR1 is SQVTM and CDR2 ANQGSEA. V lost 2 bases to trimming and J lost 4 bases; unmatched junction nucleotides: 4. CDR3: CSVETRGSTEAFF. DNA for the CDR3: TGCAGCGTTGAAACCAGGGGGTCCACTGAAGCTTTCTTT.

This chain links TRBV2 with TRBJ2-5; D gene unclear. The tail of the sequence fits TRBJ2-7 better, so the J call may be wrong. The CDR3 spans 14 residues. The germline gives CDR1 SNHLY, CDR2 FYNNEI. CDR3 nucleotide sequence: TGTGCCAGCAGTGGAGGTAGGAAGAGTTACGAGCAGTACTTC. This sequence encodes CASSGGRKSYEQYF.

This clonotype was detected a few times. The DNA of the CDR3 is TGTGCCAGCAGCTTATTCAAGCCGAGAGTCGCAGATACGCAGTATTTT. Translated, it gives CASSLFKPRVADTQYF. V and J are TRBV7-6 and TRBJ2-3; no definite D call. V gave up 2 bases and J gave up 4 bases, with 16 bases separating them. CDR3 length equals 16 residues. Germline lookup yields CDR1 SGHVS and CDR2 FNYEAQ. Full variable domain (outside the CDR3, taken from reference TRBV7-6 and TRBJ2-3): GAGVSQSPRYKVTKRGQDVALRCDPISGHVSLYWYRQALGQGPEFLTYFNYEAQQDKSGLPNDRFSAERPEGSISTLTIQRTEQRDSAMYRCASSLFKPRVADTQYFGPGTRLTVL.

J is TRBJ1-1 and V is TRBV4-1; the match to TRBD1 covers 9 bases. V gave up 5 bases and J gave up 0 bases; unmatched junction bases: 4. The CDR3 length is 15 residues. Germline-derived CDR1 and CDR2 are MGHRA and YSYEKL. The DNA for the CDR3 is TGCGCCAGCAGCTCAGGGACAGGGATGAACACTGAAGCTTTCTTT. Its protein product is CASSSGTGMNTEAFF.

The chain links TRBV28 to TRBJ2-5; D perhaps matches TRBD2 (5 bases). V was shortened by 3 bases and J by 3 bases, with 26 bases between the two germline ends. This CDR3 is built from 19 residues. The V gene's germline CDR1 is MDHEN and CDR2 SYDVKM. CDR3 sequence: CASSFDTPGLAEDKETQYF. The DNA of the CDR3 is TGTGCCAGCAGTTTTGACACCCCTGGGCTAGCAGAAGACAAAGAGACCCAGTACTTC. Looking up the rest from reference TRBV28 and TRBJ2-5 gives the full variable domain: DVKVTQSSRYLVKRTGEKVFLECVQDMDHENMFWYRQDPGLGLRLIYFSYDVKMKEKGDIPEGYSVSREKKERFSLILESASTNQTSMYLCASSFDTPGLAEDKETQYFGPGTRLLVL.

The rearrangement joins TRBV11-2 to TRBJ2-2; 8 bases line up with TRBD1. V lost 5 bases and J lost 8; bases outside the gene matches: 16. Looked up from germline, CDR1 is SGHAT and CDR2 is FQNNGV. The CDR3 contains 17 residues. The CDR3 sequence: CASSPWGDRKMTGELFF. The DNA of the CDR3 is TGTGCCAGCAGCCCATGGGGGGACAGGAAAATGACAGGGGAGCTGTTTTTT. The full variable domain, rest sourced from reference TRBV11-2 and TRBJ2-2, is EAGVAQSPRYKIIEKRQSVAFWCNPISGHATLYWYQQILGQGPKLLIQFQNNGVVDDSQLPKDRFSAERLKGVDSTLKIQPAKLEDSAVYLCASSPWGDRKMTGELFFGEGSRLTVL.

The V and J genes are TRBV29-1 and TRBJ1-2; 9 nucleotides align to TRBD1. The junction had 4 bases not matched to a gene; V was cut back by 6 bases and J by 5 bases. Germline values: CDR1 SQVTM, CDR2 ANQGSEA. CDR3 size: 12 residues. The CDR3 spells CSVPGQGYGYTF. In nucleotides, the CDR3 is TGCAGCGTACCAGGACAGGGGTATGGCTACACCTTC.

Only a few counts were recorded for this clonotype. Since a much larger clone is just one base distant, this may be a read error. The gene calls are TRBV10-3 and TRBJ2-7; D remains ambiguous. CDR1 and CDR2 (germline): ENHRY, SYGVKD. This CDR3 is 11 amino acids long. The CDR3 DNA is TGTACCATCTGGTTCGGTAACGAGCAGTACTTC. It encodes CTIWFGNEQYF.

This clonotype was seen only a few times. This chain connects TRBV18 to TRBJ1-1; 8 bases map to TRBD1. Per germline, CDR1 KGHSH and CDR2 LQKENI. The trim removed 3 bases at V and 1 base at J, leaving 4 bases unmatched. The CDR3 consists of 15 residues. The CDR3 region is CASSPGTGANTEAFF. The DNA of the CDR3 is TGTGCCAGCTCACCGGGGACAGGCGCGAACACTGAAGCTTTCTTT.

This clonotype was picked up a small number of times. The V gene is TRBV28, the J gene TRBJ2-5, with D possibly TRBD1 on 5 matching bases. The CDR3 has 14 amino acids. The germline V gene has CDR1 MDHEN and CDR2 SYDVKM. V gave up 7 bases and J gave up 5 bases, with 17 bases separating them. The CDR3 is CASTAGSLGETQYF. CDR3 sequence (DNA): TGTGCCAGCACGGCAGGGTCCTTAGGGGAGACCCAGTACTTC.

The gene calls are TRBV6-5 and TRBJ2-3, with D uncertain. Trimming stripped 0 bases from V and 4 bases from J, with 17 bases between. This CDR3 contains 17 residues. Germline CDR1 MNHEY, CDR2 SVGAGI. The CDR3 DNA reads TGTGCCAGCAGTTACTCCGGCAACCCAAGCGTCCCAGATACGCAGTATTTT. This translates into CASSYSGNPSVPDTQYF.

Points on this clonotype: A junction end diverges from the germline sequence, so it may reflect a read error. The gene calls are TRBV9 and TRBJ2-3; 9 nucleotides agree with TRBD2. Germline V gives CDR1 SGDLS, CDR2 YYNGEE. The CDR3 loop spans 15 amino acids. The CDR3 here is CASSVSGSITDAQYF. CDR3 DNA: TGTGCCAGCAGCGTTAGCGGGAGTATAACAGATGCGCAGTATTTT.

This clonotype was seen a handful of times. Given a much more abundant clone one base away, this may be a read error. CDR3 loop: CANKGQDGPYEQYF. In nucleotides, the CDR3 is TGTGCCAACAAAGGACAGGACGGACCCTACGAGCAGTACTTC. The chain recombines TRBV2 with TRBJ2-7; TRBD1 matches at 7 bases. Germline V gene sequence: CDR1 SNHLY, CDR2 FYNNEI. This CDR3 is 14 amino acids long. The V and J ends lost 10 bases and 2 bases, in that order; junction bases with no gene match: 11.